Shown below are 32 T cell receptor beta chains from a single sample sequenced in a study of blood T cell repertoires in COVID-19. The method was immunoSEQ multiplex PCR; TCRdb's version includes in-frame clones alone and lacks a portion of them. The sample comprises 200,000 to 300,000 clones, approximately 86% of which are singletons, and roughly 1.8% rests with the top ten. Sequencing was carried out using peripheral blood. The receptors derive from a man aged 30-40 years with active or convalescent COVID-19.

V and J are TRBV2 and TRBJ2-7; TRBD1 matches 7 bases. The CDR3 is 17 residues long. Losses at the gene ends were 4 bases for V and 5 bases for J; bases not matched to a gene: 17. Germline CDR1 SNHLY, CDR2 FYNNEI. The CDR3 DNA is TGTGCCAGCAGTGTTGACTACGGGACAGCCCGTAGGGACGAGCAGTACTTC. Protein: CASSVDYGTARRDEQYF.

The rearrangement uses TRBV18 and TRBJ1-2; 10 nucleotides match TRBD1. The CDR3 consists of 15 residues. The V gene's germline CDR1 is KGHSH and CDR2 LQKENI. The trim removed 0 bases at V and 8 bases at J, leaving 6 bases unmatched. For the CDR3, the DNA is TGTGCCAGCTCACCACCGGGACAGGGGAAGTGGGGCTACACCTTC. Translating gives CASSPPGQGKWGYTF. The variable domain in full, completed from reference TRBV18 and TRBJ1-2, reads NAGVMQNPRHLVRRRGQEARLRCSPMKGHSHVYWYRQLPEEGLKFMVYLQKENIIDESGMPKERFSAEFPKEGPSILRIQQVVRGDSAAYFCASSPPGQGKWGYTFGSGTRLTVV.

Only one count was recorded for this clone. The chain employs TRBV11-2 and TRBJ1-2; 8 positions match TRBD1. Germline V lookup: CDR1 SGHAT, CDR2 FQNNGV. CDR3 size: 13 residues. Trimming cost V 5 bases and J 4 bases; bases outside gene matches: 3. The CDR3 reads CASSPTGGYGYTF. The CDR3 DNA reads TGTGCCAGCAGCCCAACAGGGGGCTATGGCTACACCTTC.

The chain links TRBV27 to TRBJ2-7; TRBD1 matches at 8 bases. With V trimmed by 3 bases and J by 7 bases, 5 bases remained unmatched. Germline values: CDR1 MNHEY, CDR2 SMNVEV (reference sequence). This CDR3 spans 13 amino acids. The chain's CDR3 is CASSLGRGPEQYF. The CDR3 coding sequence is TGTGCCAGCAGTTTGGGCAGGGGGCCTGAGCAGTACTTC.

This clone has just one count. A junction end diverges from the germline sequence, so it may reflect a read error. This chain links TRBV3-1 (or the pseudogene TRBV3-2) with TRBJ1-2; 8 bases are a match to TRBD1. CDR3 length: 13 amino acids. CDR1 is LGHDT and CDR2 is YNNKEL in the germline V gene (reference sequence). The chain's CDR3 is CASSQPNRDRPLF. The CDR3 DNA reads as TGTGCCAGCAGCCAACCTAACCGGGACAGGCCTCTCTTC.

The J gene is TRBJ2-1, the V gene TRBV7-9; no clear D gene. The CDR3 runs 12 residues. Looked up from germline, CDR1 is SEHNR and CDR2 is FQNEAQ (reference sequence). Trimming shortened V by 5 bases and J by 7 bases, and 9 bases separated the two germline ends. In DNA, the CDR3 is TGTGCCAGCAGCACTGAAGAGAATGAGCAGTTCTTC. It codes for CASSTEENEQFF.

The chain recombines TRBV5-8 with TRBJ1-5, with TRBD1 as a possible D gene (5 bases). Germline assignment: CDR1 SGHTS and CDR2 YDEGEE. V dropped 1 base and J dropped 0 bases, with 11 bases sitting between them. CDR3 size: 16 residues. DNA for the CDR3: TGTGCCAGCAGCTTGCCCAGGGAAGGTAGCAATCAGCCCCAGCATTTT. Translated, it gives CASSLPREGSNQPQHF.

The J gene is TRBJ2-1, the V gene TRBV11-2, with 8 bases lining up with TRBD1. The V and J ends lost 1 base and 9 bases, in that order; junction bases with no gene match: 5. The germline V gene has CDR1 SGHAT and CDR2 FQNNGV. The CDR3 contains 14 residues. Here the CDR3 DNA reads TGTGCCAGCAGCTTAGGGACAGGGTTTAGTGAGCAGTTCTTC. Amino acid sequence: CASSLGTGFSEQFF. Drawing the rest from reference TRBV11-2 and TRBJ2-1, the complete variable domain is EAGVAQSPRYKIIEKRQSVAFWCNPISGHATLYWYQQILGQGPKLLIQFQNNGVVDDSQLPKDRFSAERLKGVDSTLKIQPAKLEDSAVYLCASSLGTGFSEQFFGPGTRLTVL.

The rearrangement links TRBV9 to TRBJ2-5; perhaps TRBD2 as D (6 bases). V was shortened by 6 bases and J by 1 base, with 16 bases between the two germline ends. Germline CDR1 is SGDLS and CDR2 is YYNGEE. There are 15 residues in the CDR3. This CDR3 reads CASNPRGTPQETQYF. DNA for the CDR3: TGTGCCAGCAACCCTCGCGGGACCCCCCAAGAGACCCAGTACTTC.

As DNA, the CDR3 is TGTGCCAGCAGTGACCTCAACACACCCCTCCACTTT. It codes for CASSDLNTPLHF. This chain uses TRBV6-1 with TRBJ1-6; D ambiguous. Germline CDR1 is MNHNS and CDR2 is SASEGT. This CDR3 region has 12 residues. The V end was cut by 3 bases, the J end by 11 bases, with 8 bases between.

A single count supports this clone. The genes are TRBV5-8 and TRBJ2-5, with 8 bases matching TRBD1. Losses at the gene ends were 9 bases for V and 2 bases for J; bases not matched to a gene: 6. The CDR3 sequence is 13 residues long. Germline CDR1 SGHTS, CDR2 YDEGEE. The CDR3 nucleotides read TGTGCCACCCAAGACAGGGGTCAAGAGACCCAGTACTTC. This sequence encodes CATQDRGQETQYF.

The chain links TRBV18 to TRBJ1-5, with 8 nucleotides matching TRBD1. The CDR3 runs to 16 residues. The ends lost 2 bases at V and 9 bases at J; junction bases unmatched: 12. The germline gives CDR1 KGHSH, CDR2 LQKENI. The CDR3 DNA is TGTGCCAGCTCACCAGGGACAGGCCTGTCCCCTCGGCCCCAGCATTTT. The encoded protein is CASSPGTGLSPRPQHF.

The chain has TRBV7-6 and TRBJ1-1; 11 nucleotides match TRBD1. The V and J ends lost 5 bases and 5 bases, in that order; junction bases with no gene match: 10. The CDR3 is 16 residues long. The germline CDR1 and CDR2 sequences are SGHVS and FNYEAQ. The CDR3 DNA sequence: TGTGCCAGCAGCAGGTCCCGGGACAGGGGGGGTACTGAAGCTTTCTTT. Its translation: CASSRSRDRGGTEAFF. Complete variable domain (other parts from reference TRBV7-6 and TRBJ1-1): GAGVSQSPRYKVTKRGQDVALRCDPISGHVSLYWYRQALGQGPEFLTYFNYEAQQDKSGLPNDRFSAERPEGSISTLTIQRTEQRDSAMYRCASSRSRDRGGTEAFFGQGTRLTVV.

The chain uses TRBV6-2 or TRBV6-3 and TRBJ1-1; perhaps TRBD1 as D (6 bases). The ends were cut back, 4 bases at V and 4 bases at J, with 13 bases in the middle. Germline lookup yields CDR1 MNHEY and CDR2 SVGEGT. This CDR3 region has 14 residues. As DNA, the CDR3 is TGTGCCAGCAGTTCCCCAGGGGCCGGCACTGAAGCTTTCTTT. Residues: CASSSPGAGTEAFF.

This rearrangement joins TRBV27 to TRBJ2-3, with D possibly being TRBD2 (7 bases). Trimming shortened V by 1 base and J by 3 bases, and 11 bases separated the two germline ends. This CDR3 is 15 amino acids long. The germline V gene encodes CDR1 MNHEY and CDR2 SMNVEV (reference sequence). The chain's CDR3 is CASSLFGGATDTQYF. The CDR3 DNA follows: TGTGCCAGCAGTTTATTTGGGGGGGCAACAGATACGCAGTATTTT.

The chain employs TRBV27 and TRBJ2-6; D is unclear. The V and J ends lost 6 bases and 0 bases respectively, with 6 bases between them. Germline CDR1 reads MNHEY; CDR2 reads SMNVEV (reference sequence). The CDR3 covers 14 residues. For the CDR3, the DNA is TGTGCCAGCAGCCGGAGCTCTGGGGCCAACGTCCTGACTTTC. This sequence encodes CASSRSSGANVLTF.

The chain uses TRBV13 and TRBJ1-1; 7 nucleotides line up with TRBD1. The CDR3 consists of 13 residues. From germline, CDR1 is PRHDT and CDR2 FYEKMQ (reference sequence). Trimming took 5 bases from V and 7 from J; bases not matched to a gene: 7. CDR3 amino acids: CASSVRQGNEAFF. The CDR3 coding sequence is TGTGCCAGCAGCGTACGACAGGGAAATGAAGCTTTCTTT.

The rearrangement links TRBV5-1 to TRBJ2-1; 7 bases are shared with TRBD2. The V and J ends lost 5 bases and 7 bases, in that order; junction bases with no gene match: 12. Germline CDR1 reads SGHRS; CDR2 reads YFSETQ. The CDR3 runs 15 residues. DNA for the CDR3: TGCGCCAGCAGTTCTTACTCGGGGGGTAGTAATGAGCAGTTCTTC. Protein: CASSSYSGGSNEQFF.

The genes are TRBV6-5 and TRBJ2-5; the D gene is possibly TRBD1 (5 bases). The germline gives CDR1 MNHEY, CDR2 SVGAGI. Trimming shortened V by 0 bases and J by 2 bases, and 13 bases separated the two germline ends. The CDR3 contains 16 residues. The CDR3 coding sequence is TGTGCCAGCAGTTACTCTGGTAGGGGCCATCAAGAGACCCAGTACTTC. Residues: CASSYSGRGHQETQYF.

This chain joins TRBV18 and TRBJ2-5, with 9 bases matching TRBD2. The CDR3 is made up of 15 amino acids. Germline V lookup: CDR1 KGHSH, CDR2 LQKENI. Germline trimming cut 6 bases from V and 5 bases from J; bases unmatched to any gene: 10. The CDR3 bases are TGTGCCAGCTCCCCTCGCGGGGGGGGGATCGAGACCCAGTACTTC. This sequence encodes CASSPRGGGIETQYF.

The CDR3 DNA is TGTGCCAGCAGCGAGCAGGGACAGACTAATGAAAAACTGTTTTTT. Protein sequence: CASSEQGQTNEKLFF. The chain combines TRBV2 with TRBJ1-4, with TRBD1 identical over 7 bases. The V and J ends lost 6 bases and 2 bases, in that order; junction bases with no gene match: 6. Germline CDR1 SNHLY, CDR2 FYNNEI. This CDR3 spans 15 amino acids.

The rearrangement uses TRBV5-6 and TRBJ2-7; 8 bases are shared with TRBD2. CDR3 length: 12 residues. V was pared by 5 bases and J by 3 bases, with 1 base of the junction left unmatched. Germline V gene sequence: CDR1 SGHDT, CDR2 YYEEEE. The CDR3 sequence: CASSRGGYEQYF. CDR3 nucleotide sequence: TGTGCCAGCAGTCGGGGGGGCTACGAGCAGTACTTC.

The rearrangement joins TRBV1 to TRBJ2-2; the table assigns TRBD2, which was not confirmed against the DNA. TRBV1 is termed a pseudogene. The CDR3 has 17 amino acids. The CDR3 sequence: CTSSPEPGLGNTGELFF. For the CDR3, the DNA is TGCACCAGCAGCCCCGAACCCGGACTAGGTAACACCGGGGAGCTGTTTTTT.

This rearrangement joins TRBV5-1 to TRBJ2-7; a weak D match, TRBD1 (6 bases). Germline CDR1 reads SGHRS; CDR2 reads YFSETQ. V lost 4 bases and J lost 2, with 13 bases in between. The CDR3 loop spans 14 amino acids. As DNA, the CDR3 is TGCGCCAGCAGCGAGATCAGGGGTACCTACGAGCAGTACTTC. Translated: CASSEIRGTYEQYF. Full variable domain (outside the CDR3, taken from reference TRBV5-1 and TRBJ2-7): KAGVTQTPRYLIKTRGQQVTLSCSPISGHRSVSWYQQTPGQGLQFLFEYFSETQRNKGNFPGRFSGRQFSNSRSEMNVSTLELGDSALYLCASSEIRGTYEQYFGPGTRLTVT.

The DNA for the CDR3 is TGCGCCAGCAGCCAAGGCGAGTGGGGGGACCTAGAAAAACTGTTTTTT. It is translated as CASSQGEWGDLEKLFF. This chain connects TRBV4-3 to TRBJ1-4; D may be TRBD1 (5 bases). The CDR3 runs 16 residues. V lost 1 base and J lost 8, with 17 bases in between. From germline, CDR1 is LGHNA and CDR2 YSLEER.

V is TRBV28 and J is TRBJ1-4; 7 bases align to TRBD1. J was trimmed by 10 bases and V by 1 base; bases with no gene match: 9. The CDR3 totals 15 residues. The V gene's germline CDR1 is MDHEN and CDR2 SYDVKM. For the CDR3, the DNA is TGTGCCAGCAGTTTATTGGAAGGGGGCCGTGGAAAACTGTTTTTT. Encoded protein: CASSLLEGGRGKLFF.

CDR3 sequence: CASSQEPGVGNQPQHF. CDR3 bases: TGCGCCAGCAGCCAAGAACCAGGGGTCGGCAATCAGCCCCAGCATTTT. This chain uses TRBV4-1 with TRBJ1-5; the D gene is possibly TRBD1 (6 bases). The V end lost 0 bases, the J end lost 2 bases, and 11 bases lay between the germline ends. Germline V gene data show CDR1 as MGHRA and CDR2 as YSYEKL. The CDR3 extends over 16 amino acids.

The CDR3 DNA is TGTGCCAGCTTGGGGGCGCGGACACTGGCTTTCTTT. As protein: CASLGARTLAFF. This chain links TRBV6-6 with TRBJ1-1, with D possibly TRBD1 on 6 matching bases. Trimming left V 8 bases short and J 11 bases short, with 18 bases between. Germline V gene sequence: CDR1 MNHNY, CDR2 SVGAGI (reference sequence). The CDR3 consists of 12 residues.

The chain has TRBV19 and TRBJ2-2; perhaps TRBD2 as D (6 bases). In germline, CDR1 is LNHDA, CDR2 SQIVND (reference sequence). CDR3 size: 16 residues. Trimming took 9 bases from V and 0 from J, leaving 17 bases between them. CDR3 sequence: CARIPSRGANTGELFF. The CDR3 DNA reads as TGTGCCAGGATCCCCTCGCGCGGGGCGAACACCGGGGAGCTGTTTTTT.

This rearrangement joins TRBV28 to TRBJ1-5; 10 bases are a match to TRBD1. This CDR3 region has 15 residues. Germline-derived CDR1 and CDR2 are MDHEN and SYDVKM. J gave up 6 bases and V 6 bases, and 8 bases lay outside the gene matches. The CDR3 is CASSPRQGARQPQHF. DNA for the CDR3: TGTGCCAGCAGCCCTAGACAGGGGGCACGTCAGCCCCAGCATTTT.

This sequence joins TRBV15 and TRBJ2-5, with TRBD2 matching 8 bases. Germline loops: CDR1 LNHNV, CDR2 YYDKDF (reference sequence). V was pared by 8 bases and J by 2 bases, with 7 bases of the junction left unmatched. CDR3 length: 14 amino acids. The CDR3 DNA follows: TGTGCCACCCGCGGTACTAGCGGTCAAGAGACCCAGTACTTC. Protein product: CATRGTSGQETQYF.

The chain recombines TRBV2 with TRBJ1-2, with D unresolved. Germline CDR1 and CDR2: SNHLY and FYNNEI. The CDR3 contains 15 residues. With 0 bases removed from V and 0 bases from J, the gap between germline ends came to 8 bases. The CDR3 nucleotides are TGTGCCAGCAGTGAAGCGGCAGATTCTAACTATGGCTACACCTTC. Amino acids: CASSEAADSNYGYTF.